The 17 T cell receptor beta chains below all came from one sample that was sequenced in a study of T cells after yellow fever vaccination. Each CDR3 protein is one row after TCRdb ran MiXCR on the 5' RACE reads. The repertoire has around 310,000 distinct CDR3 sequences, around 3.9% of them found once; the top ten carry about a quarter. The sequenced sample was PBMCs, obtained on the day of the yellow fever booster vaccination. These receptors all stem from a man aged 18 to 30 who received the YFV17D yellow fever vaccine.

This clonotype showed up many times. This chain connects TRBV20-1 to TRBJ2-7, with D tentatively TRBD2 (5 bases). In germline, CDR1 is DFQATT, CDR2 SNEGSKA (reference sequence). The CDR3 has 12 amino acids. The V gene lost 1 base and the J gene lost 3 bases, with 7 bases spanning the gap. The DNA of the CDR3 is TGCAGTGCTAGAGTCGGGGTCTACGAGCAGTACTTC. This sequence encodes CSARVGVYEQYF.

This clonotype was observed many times. This sequence joins TRBV5-1 and TRBJ2-1; the D is unclear. V lost 0 bases and J 2 bases, leaving 12 bases between the germline ends. Germline V gives CDR1 SGHRS, CDR2 YFSETQ. The CDR3 is 16 amino acids. Written as DNA, the CDR3 is TGCGCCAGCAGCTTGGGAACGATCGTTACCTACAATGAGCAGTTCTTC. The encoded protein is CASSLGTIVTYNEQFF.

This clonotype was observed a handful of times. This chain links TRBV7-2 with TRBJ2-5; 12 bases match TRBD2. The CDR3 sequence is 16 residues long. Germline CDR1 and CDR2: SGHTA and FQGNSA. The junction had 8 bases not matched to a gene; V was cut back by 7 bases and J by 2 bases. CDR3 amino acids: CASNPTSGGQQETQYF. The CDR3 DNA reads TGTGCCAGCAACCCAACTAGCGGGGGGCAACAAGAGACCCAGTACTTC. Together with reference TRBV7-2 and TRBJ2-5, the CDR3 gives the full variable domain: GAGVSQSPSNKVTEKGKDVELRCDPISGHTALYWYRQSLGQGLEFLIYFQGNSAPDKSGLPSDRFSAERTGGSVSTLTIQRTQQEDSAVYLCASNPTSGGQQETQYFGPGTRLLVL.

In this sample, this clonotype turned up a few times. This chain connects TRBV7-2 to TRBJ2-2, with a possible D match to TRBD2 (5 bases). This CDR3 spans 13 amino acids. The V end was cut by 5 bases, the J end by 4 bases, with 8 bases between. Germline values: CDR1 SGHTA, CDR2 FQGNSA. CDR3 loop: CASSAGVTGELFF. CDR3 nucleotides: TGTGCCAGCAGCGCCGGGGTCACCGGGGAGCTGTTTTTT.

The chain links TRBV5-1 to TRBJ1-4, with no clear D. The germline CDR1 and CDR2 sequences are SGHRS and YFSETQ. This CDR3 contains 12 residues. V was clipped by 0 bases and J by 6 bases, with 3 bases between them. In DNA form, the CDR3 reads TGCGCCAGCAGCTTGGGCTATGAAAAACTGTTTTTT. Encoded protein: CASSLGYEKLFF.

This clonotype was counted ten times or more. V is TRBV14 and J is TRBJ1-2, with a tentative D call TRBD1 (6 bases). Trimming removed 4 bases from V and 2 bases from J, with 14 bases in between. The germline gives CDR1 SGHDN, CDR2 FVKESK. The CDR3 has 15 amino acids. This CDR3 reads CASSLVGGGNYGYTF. The CDR3 DNA follows: TGTGCCAGCAGCCTGGTCGGGGGCGGCAACTATGGCTACACCTTC.

This clonotype was counted at least ten times. The genes are TRBV5-5 and TRBJ2-7, with no clear D. V dropped 0 bases and J dropped 7 bases, with 14 bases sitting between them. The CDR3 has 14 amino acids. Germline V CDR1 and CDR2: SGHKS, YYEKEE (reference sequence). The CDR3 protein is CASSLDGFSAEQYF. The CDR3 DNA follows: TGTGCCAGCAGCTTGGATGGTTTTAGTGCAGAGCAGTACTTC.

Ten or more counts support this clonotype. This CDR3 is CASSPTVSTMNDYTF. CDR3 nucleotides: TGTGCCAGCAGCCCGACAGTTAGCACAATGAATGACTACACCTTC. The chain employs TRBV3-1 and TRBJ1-2; maybe TRBD1 (5 bases). Per the germline V gene, CDR1 is LGHDT and CDR2 is YNNKEL (reference sequence). This CDR3 spans 15 amino acids. V lost 4 bases and J lost 10, with 22 bases in between.

In this sample, this clonotype turned up many times. The rearrangement uses TRBV2 and TRBJ2-3; no reliable D call. The length of the CDR3 is 14 residues. V lost 4 bases, J lost 1 base, and 9 bases lay in between. Germline V gene data show CDR1 as SNHLY and CDR2 as FYNNEI. The CDR3 DNA sequence: TGTGCCAGCAGTGCGTGGAGCCGCACAGATACGCAGTATTTT. It is translated as CASSAWSRTDTQYF.

The chain links TRBV7-9 to TRBJ2-7; D is unclear. This CDR3 spans 12 amino acids. The V and J ends lost 5 bases and 6 bases respectively, with 11 bases between them. Germline lookup yields CDR1 SEHNR and CDR2 FQNEAQ (reference sequence). CDR3 in amino acids: CASSLTSREQYF. The CDR3 bases are TGTGCCAGCAGCCTAACCTCACGCGAGCAGTACTTC.

This clonotype has ten or more counts. This rearrangement joins TRBV20-1 to TRBJ2-4; a weak D match, TRBD2 (6 bases). From germline, CDR1 is DFQATT and CDR2 SNEGSKA (reference sequence). There are 15 residues in the CDR3. The V gene lost 5 bases and the J gene lost 8 bases, with 22 bases spanning the gap. CDR3 bases: TGCAGTGCTCTTAAATCCGCGGGGCCCCGGTACATTCAGTACTTC. It specifies CSALKSAGPRYIQYF.

This clonotype was recorded at least ten times. The V and J genes are TRBV10-3 and TRBJ1-5; D gene ambiguous. Trimming shortened V by 3 bases and J by 6 bases, and 9 bases separated the two germline ends. The CDR3 has 13 amino acids. CDR1 ENHRY and CDR2 SYGVKD come from the germline V gene. CDR3 nucleotides: TGTGCCATCAGTGACGGGGTTGGTCAGCCCCAGCATTTT. Its protein is CAISDGVGQPQHF.

This clonotype was counted many times. The chain uses TRBV5-1 and TRBJ2-7, with 10 bases that match TRBD1. This CDR3 is 14 amino acids long. With 4 bases clipped from V and 6 bases from J, the junction kept 7 bases outside the gene matches. Per the germline V gene, CDR1 is SGHRS and CDR2 is YFSETQ. DNA for the CDR3: TGCGCCAGCAGCCTAGTTGACAGGGGGCTCGAGCAGTACTTC. It is translated as CASSLVDRGLEQYF.

In its sample, this clonotype was seen a few times. The gene calls are TRBV7-9 and TRBJ2-3, with D possibly matching TRBD2 (6 bases). Germline CDR1 and CDR2: SEHNR and FQNEAQ (reference sequence). Deletions cut 5 bases from V and 9 bases from J, with 12 bases between. The CDR3 runs to 12 residues. CDR3 nucleotides: TGTGCCAGCAGCCTCCGGGAGAGAACGCAGTATTTT. It is translated as CASSLRERTQYF.

This clonotype showed up just a few times. This chain connects TRBV7-2 to TRBJ2-4, with unresolved D. V lost 6 bases and J 6 bases, leaving 18 bases between the germline ends. Germline V gene lookup returns CDR1 SGHTA and CDR2 FQGNSA. The CDR3 is made up of 15 amino acids. This CDR3 is CASRPSGNDLNIQYF. CDR3 sequence (DNA): TGTGCCAGCAGACCCTCCGGCAACGACTTAAACATTCAGTACTTC.

This clonotype came up a few times. V and J are TRBV19 and TRBJ2-3, with TRBD2 identical over 8 bases. With 7 bases clipped from V and 1 base from J, the junction kept 7 bases outside the gene matches. Looked up from germline, CDR1 is LNHDA and CDR2 is SQIVND (reference sequence). The CDR3 loop spans 15 amino acids. The CDR3 spells CASKDGGAGTDTQYF. CDR3 sequence (DNA): TGTGCCAGTAAGGACGGGGGGGCTGGCACAGATACGCAGTATTTT. The full variable domain, rest sourced from reference TRBV19 and TRBJ2-3, is DGGITQSPKYLFRKEGQNVTLSCEQNLNHDAMYWYRQDPGQGLRLIYYSQIVNDFQKGDIAEGYSVSREKKESFPLTVTSAQKNPTAFYLCASKDGGAGTDTQYFGPGTRLTVL.

The J gene is TRBJ1-1, the V gene TRBV20-1; D is uncertain. Germline assignment: CDR1 DFQATT and CDR2 SNEGSKA (reference sequence). CDR3 length equals 11 residues. V was shortened by 2 bases and J by 7 bases, with 8 bases between the two germline ends. CDR3 DNA: TGCAGTGCTAGACTCCTCTATGAAGCTTTCTTT. It encodes CSARLLYEAFF.